This entry describes one T cell receptor (beta chain). Per the germline V gene, CDR1 is KGHSH and CDR2 is LQKENI. The length of the CDR3 is 18 residues. The ends lost 6 bases at V and 3 bases at J; junction bases unmatched: 15. This specimen belongs to a study of T cell responses to AZD1222 COVID-19 vaccine. The repertoire was sequenced with immunoSEQ multiplex PCR; TCRdb's copy has only in-frame clones and lacks some. The profile shows some 120,000 clones, more than 85% of them singletons. This receptor was taken from an adult in good health. Specimen: peripheral blood, collected on day 0 of AZD1222 vaccination. This rearrangement joins TRBV18 to TRBJ2-5; 11 bases line up with TRBD2. CDR3 nucleotides: TGTGCCAGCTCCCCCCTGCCCGGGACTAGCGGAATCGAAGAGACCCAGTACTTC. Its protein product is CASSPLPGTSGIEETQYF.